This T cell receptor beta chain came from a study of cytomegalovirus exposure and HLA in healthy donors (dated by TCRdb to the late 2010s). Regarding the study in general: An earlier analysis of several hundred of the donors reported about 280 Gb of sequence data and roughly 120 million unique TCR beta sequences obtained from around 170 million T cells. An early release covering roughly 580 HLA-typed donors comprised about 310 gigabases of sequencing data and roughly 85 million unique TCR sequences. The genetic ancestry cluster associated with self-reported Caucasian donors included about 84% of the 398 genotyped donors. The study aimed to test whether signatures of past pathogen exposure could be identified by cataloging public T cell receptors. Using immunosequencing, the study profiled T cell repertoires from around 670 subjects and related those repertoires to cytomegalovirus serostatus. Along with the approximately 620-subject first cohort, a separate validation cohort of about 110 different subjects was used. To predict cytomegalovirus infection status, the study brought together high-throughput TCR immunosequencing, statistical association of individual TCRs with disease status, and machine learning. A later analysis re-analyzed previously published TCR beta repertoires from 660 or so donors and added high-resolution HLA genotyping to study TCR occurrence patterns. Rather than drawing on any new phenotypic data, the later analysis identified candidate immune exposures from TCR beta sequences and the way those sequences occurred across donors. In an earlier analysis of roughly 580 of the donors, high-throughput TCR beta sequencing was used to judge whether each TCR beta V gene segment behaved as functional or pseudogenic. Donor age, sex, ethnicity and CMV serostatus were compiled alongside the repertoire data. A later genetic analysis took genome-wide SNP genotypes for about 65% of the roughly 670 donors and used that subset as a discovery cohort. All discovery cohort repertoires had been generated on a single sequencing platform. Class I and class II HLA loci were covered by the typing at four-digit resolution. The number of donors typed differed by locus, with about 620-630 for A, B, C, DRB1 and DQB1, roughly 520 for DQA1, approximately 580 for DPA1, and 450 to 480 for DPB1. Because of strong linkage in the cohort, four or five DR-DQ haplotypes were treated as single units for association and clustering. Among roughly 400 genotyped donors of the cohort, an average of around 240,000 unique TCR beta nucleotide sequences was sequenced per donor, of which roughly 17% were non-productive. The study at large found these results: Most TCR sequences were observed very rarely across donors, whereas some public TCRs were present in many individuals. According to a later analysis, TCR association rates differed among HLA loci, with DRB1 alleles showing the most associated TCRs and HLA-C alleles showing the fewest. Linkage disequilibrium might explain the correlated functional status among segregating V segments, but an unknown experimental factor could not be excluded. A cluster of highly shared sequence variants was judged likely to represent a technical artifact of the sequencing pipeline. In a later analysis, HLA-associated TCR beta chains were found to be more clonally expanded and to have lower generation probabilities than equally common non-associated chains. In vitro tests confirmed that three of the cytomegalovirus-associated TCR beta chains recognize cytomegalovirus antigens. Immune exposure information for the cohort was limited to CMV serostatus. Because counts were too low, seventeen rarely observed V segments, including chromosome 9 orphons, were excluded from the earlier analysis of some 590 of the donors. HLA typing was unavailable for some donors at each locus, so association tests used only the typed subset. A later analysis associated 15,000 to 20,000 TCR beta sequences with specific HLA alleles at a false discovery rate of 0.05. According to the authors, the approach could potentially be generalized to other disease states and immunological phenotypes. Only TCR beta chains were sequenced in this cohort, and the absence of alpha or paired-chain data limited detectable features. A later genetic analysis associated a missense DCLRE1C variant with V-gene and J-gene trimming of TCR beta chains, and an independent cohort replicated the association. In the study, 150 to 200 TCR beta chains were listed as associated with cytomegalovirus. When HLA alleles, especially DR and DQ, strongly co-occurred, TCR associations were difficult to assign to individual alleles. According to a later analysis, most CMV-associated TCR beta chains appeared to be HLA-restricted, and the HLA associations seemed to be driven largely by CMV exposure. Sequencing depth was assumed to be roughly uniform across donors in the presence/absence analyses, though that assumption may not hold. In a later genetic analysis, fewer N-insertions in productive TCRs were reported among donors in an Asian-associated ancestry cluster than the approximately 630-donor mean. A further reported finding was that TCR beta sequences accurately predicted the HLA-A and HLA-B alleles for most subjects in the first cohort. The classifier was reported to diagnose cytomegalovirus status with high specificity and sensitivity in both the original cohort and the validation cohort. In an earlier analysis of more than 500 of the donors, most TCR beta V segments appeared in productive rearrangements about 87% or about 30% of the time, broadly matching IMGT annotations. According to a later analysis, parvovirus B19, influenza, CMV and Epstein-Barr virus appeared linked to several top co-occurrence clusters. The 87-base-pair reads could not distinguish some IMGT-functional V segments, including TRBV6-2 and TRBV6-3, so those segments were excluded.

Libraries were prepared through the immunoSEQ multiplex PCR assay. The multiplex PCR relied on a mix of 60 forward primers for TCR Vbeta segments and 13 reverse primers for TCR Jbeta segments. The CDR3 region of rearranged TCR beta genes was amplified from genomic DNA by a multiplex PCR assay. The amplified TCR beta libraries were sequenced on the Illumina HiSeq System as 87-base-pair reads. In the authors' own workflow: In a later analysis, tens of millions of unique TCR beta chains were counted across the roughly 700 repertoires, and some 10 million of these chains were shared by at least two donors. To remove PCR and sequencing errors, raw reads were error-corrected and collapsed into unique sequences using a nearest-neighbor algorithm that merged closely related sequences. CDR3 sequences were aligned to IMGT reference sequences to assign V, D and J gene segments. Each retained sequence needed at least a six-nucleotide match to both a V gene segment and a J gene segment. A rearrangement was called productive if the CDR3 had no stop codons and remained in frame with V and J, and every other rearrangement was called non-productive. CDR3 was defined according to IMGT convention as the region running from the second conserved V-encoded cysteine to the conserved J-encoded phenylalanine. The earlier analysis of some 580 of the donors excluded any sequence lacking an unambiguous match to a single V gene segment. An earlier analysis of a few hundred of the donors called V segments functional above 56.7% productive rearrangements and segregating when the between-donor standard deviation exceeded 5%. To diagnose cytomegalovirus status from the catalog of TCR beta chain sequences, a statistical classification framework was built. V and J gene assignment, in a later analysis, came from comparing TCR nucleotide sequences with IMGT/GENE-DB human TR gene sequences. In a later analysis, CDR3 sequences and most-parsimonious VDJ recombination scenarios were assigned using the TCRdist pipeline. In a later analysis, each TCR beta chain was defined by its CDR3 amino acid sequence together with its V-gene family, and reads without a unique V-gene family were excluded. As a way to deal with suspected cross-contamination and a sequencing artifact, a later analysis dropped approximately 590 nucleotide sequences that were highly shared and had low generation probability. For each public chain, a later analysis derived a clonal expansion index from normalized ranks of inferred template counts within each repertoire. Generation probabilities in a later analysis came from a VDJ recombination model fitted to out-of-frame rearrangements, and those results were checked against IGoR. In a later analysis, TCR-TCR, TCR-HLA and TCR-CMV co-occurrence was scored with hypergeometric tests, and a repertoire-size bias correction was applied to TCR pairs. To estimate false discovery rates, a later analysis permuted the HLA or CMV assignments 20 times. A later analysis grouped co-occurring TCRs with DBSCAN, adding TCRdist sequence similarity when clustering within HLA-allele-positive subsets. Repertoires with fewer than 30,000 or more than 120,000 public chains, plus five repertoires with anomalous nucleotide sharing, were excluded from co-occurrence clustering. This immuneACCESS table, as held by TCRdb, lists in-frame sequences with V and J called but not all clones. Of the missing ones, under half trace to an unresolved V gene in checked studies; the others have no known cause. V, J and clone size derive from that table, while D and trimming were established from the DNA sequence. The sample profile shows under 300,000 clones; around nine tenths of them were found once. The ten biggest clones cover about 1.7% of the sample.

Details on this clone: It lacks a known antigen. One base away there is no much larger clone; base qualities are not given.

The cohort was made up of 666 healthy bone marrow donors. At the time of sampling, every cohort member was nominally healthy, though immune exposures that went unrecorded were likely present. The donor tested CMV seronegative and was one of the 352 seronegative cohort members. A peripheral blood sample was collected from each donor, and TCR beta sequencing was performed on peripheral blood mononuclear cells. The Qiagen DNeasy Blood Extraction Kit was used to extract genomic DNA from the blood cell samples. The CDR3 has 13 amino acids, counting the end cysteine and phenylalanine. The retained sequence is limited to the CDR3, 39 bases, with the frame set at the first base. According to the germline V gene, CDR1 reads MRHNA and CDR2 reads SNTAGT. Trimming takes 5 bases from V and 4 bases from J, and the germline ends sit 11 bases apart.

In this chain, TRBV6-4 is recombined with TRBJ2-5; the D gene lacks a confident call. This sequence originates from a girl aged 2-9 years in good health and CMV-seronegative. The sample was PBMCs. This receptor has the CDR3 CASSPTFGETQYF. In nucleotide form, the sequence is TGTGCCAGCAGTCCCACTTTTGGAGAGACCCAGTACTTC.